A selection of T cell receptor beta chains follows, all from one sample in a study of shared clonotypes between healthy human individuals. Generated by immunoSEQ multiplex PCR, the TCRdb table keeps only in-frame clones and is missing some. The profile shows around 990,000 clones, 60% to 80% of them singletons. The sequenced sample was memory CD4+ T cells from PBMCs. Every receptor here comes from a young man in good health. Some clones in this sample may be carry-over from other donors' samples. Both conserved end residues are part of each CDR3. D genes are given only for firm matches. Not all rows give a size; the values are once, few, many and, for expanded clones, a class.

TRBV5-1	few	-	TRBJ1-4	TGCGCCAGCAGCTTTGGACAATCTAATGAAAAACTGTTTTTT	CASSFGQSNEKLFF
TRBV21-1	-	-	TRBJ2-5	TGTGCCAGCAGCCCGGGACTAGCGGGAGGTGACCAAGAGACCCAGTACTTC	CASSPGLAGGDQETQYF
TRBV15	-	TRBD1	TRBJ2-3	TGTGCCACCAGCAGAGAGAGTGGGGTCGGATTCAAGTCAGGGGGAAGATACGGGCAGTATTTT	CATSRESGVGFKSGGRYGQYF
TRBV5-6	-	-	TRBJ2-5	TGTGCCAGCAGCAAGGTAGACGGGGAGACCCAGTACTTC	CASSKVDGETQYF
TRBV30	-	-	TRBJ1-1	TGTGCCTGGAGTACACAGTTGAACACTGAAGCTTTCTTT	CAWSTQLNTEAFF
TRBV7-2	once	-	TRBJ1-1	TGTGCCAGCAGCTTAAACAGGAACACTGAAGCTTTCTTT	CASSLNRNTEAFF
TRBV30	-	TRBD1	TRBJ2-7	TGTGCCATCGACAGGGGGGGATACGAGCAGTACTTC	CAIDRGGYEQYF
TRBV28	-	-	TRBJ2-3	TGTGCCAGCTCGCCTTTGGGGCGGGGTAGTGCAGATACGCAGTATTTT	CASSPLGRGSADTQYF
TRBV5-7	-	-	TRBJ2-3	TGTGCCAGCAGCTTGGTCTGGGGGGCGCGTACAGATACGCAGTATTTT	CASSLVWGARTDTQYF
TRBV6-6	-	TRBD2	TRBJ2-4	TGTGCCAGCAGTTCCGACTCTGGGCGGGAGAGGAACATTCAGTACTTC	CASSSDSGRERNIQYF
TRBV14	-	-	TRBJ2-2	TGTGCCAGCAGCCAAAGACAGCACGGGGAGCTGTTTTTT	CASSQRQHGELFF
TRBV29-1	-	TRBD1	TRBJ2-7	TGCAGCGTTAGGACAGGGGGAGTGAACGAGCAGTACTTC	CSVRTGGVNEQYF
TRBV19	-	-	TRBJ2-2	TGTGCCAGTACCTATACTAGATCCACCGGGGAGCTGTTTTTT	CASTYTRSTGELFF
TRBV9	-	-	TRBJ1-3	TGTGCCAGCAGCAAGCCGACGGAAAGCTCTGGAAACACCATATATTTT	CASSKPTESSGNTIYF
TRBV18	-	-	TRBJ2-1	TGTGCCAGCTCACCACCGGTGGCACCCTACGAGCAGTTCTTC	CASSPPVAPYEQFF
TRBV4-1	-	-	TRBJ2-1	TGCGCCAGCAGCCAAGTAGGAATAGAGTCGCTTGAGCAGTTCTTC	CASSQVGIESLEQFF
TRBV5-1	-	-	TRBJ2-7	TGCGCCAGCAGCTTGGCCTCCGGCAGATACGAGCAGTACTTC	CASSLASGRYEQYF
TRBV7-8	-	-	TRBJ1-3	TGTGCCAGCAGCTTAGGAACAGAAATAATACGAAACACCATATATTTT	CASSLGTEIIRNTIYF
TRBV5-1	many	-	TRBJ2-7	TGCGCCAGCAGCTTGGAGACGTCCTCCTACGAGCAGTACTTC	CASSLETSSYEQYF
TRBV7-2	-	-	TRBJ1-2	TGTGCCAGCAGCTTAAGAGTCGGAGCGTATGGCTACACCTTC	CASSLRVGAYGYTF
TRBV5-4	-	TRBD2	TRBJ2-3	TGTGCCAGCAGCAATATAGCGGGAGCCCACACAGATACGCAGTATTTT	CASSNIAGAHTDTQYF
TRBV28	few	-	TRBJ1-3	TGTGCCAGCAGCCCGTCGGCCCTTGGAAACACCATATATTTT	CASSPSALGNTIYF
TRBV27	-	TRBD1	TRBJ2-6	TGTGCCAGCAGTGCCTGGACAGGGGGCTCTGGGGCCAACGTCCTGACTTTC	CASSAWTGGSGANVLTF
TRBV29-1	-	TRBD2	TRBJ2-7	TGCAGCATAACGTGGGGACTAGCGGGAATCTACGAGCAGTACTTC	CSITWGLAGIYEQYF
TRBV6-5	-	-	TRBJ2-7	TGTGCCAGCAGTTACTCGATCCCGACCCGAGAACAAGGGCAGTACTTC	CASSYSIPTREQGQYF
TRBV21-1	-	-	TRBJ2-7	TGTGCCAGCAGCCTCCGGCCTCAGGAGGCGGGCAACGAGCAGTACTTC	CASSLRPQEAGNEQYF
TRBV7-2	-	TRBD1	TRBJ2-5	TGTGCCAGCAGCTTTAACAGGGGAGAGACCCAGTACTTC	CASSFNRGETQYF